This T cell receptor beta chain was found in a study of CXCR3-negative and CXCR3-positive naive CD8 T cells (dated by TCRdb to the late 2010s). Context from the whole study: Some 130 million TRB reads were obtained in total, roughly 1.5 +/- 0.3 million reads per library. Diversity and physicochemical repertoire analyses were performed on around 10 donors pooled from two independent experiments. Naive subsets from roughly 5 donors and memory cells from 3 donors were included in the TRBV-TRBJ cluster analysis. Study-wide findings and limitations: Because surface CD5, which is linked to self-reactivity in mice, was comparable between the naive subsets, TCR interaction strength was also inferred from the physicochemical properties of TRB CDR3s. Both naive subsets had comparably high repertoire diversity, while memory CD8+ T cells had much lower repertoire diversity. CXCR3 expression partially decreased after cryopreservation, so most assays used freshly isolated PBMCs. Within the same donor, TRBV-TRBJ usage looked similar between naive CXCR3-negative and CXCR3-positive cells, but memory cells had distinct patterns. Compared with CXCR3-negative naive cells, CXCR3-positive naive cells had TRB CDR3s with higher hydrophobicity (lower Kidera factor 4), lower energy, and higher strength and volume indices.

From the germline V gene, CDR1 is SGDLS and CDR2 is YYNGEE. The CDR3 covers 14 residues, taking in both the cysteine and the phenylalanine. Nucleotide data are not available. Sequenced on a NextSeq 550. The Human TCR Profiling Kit (MiLaboratory) was used to make UMI-labeled 5' RACE TRB cDNA libraries. cDNA synthesis used the entire amount of extracted RNA, and PCR amplification then used the entire amount of cDNA produced. The libraries were made side by side, with each library going through the same number of PCR cycles. In the authors' own workflow: About 49,000 +/- 11,000 unique UMI-labeled TRB cDNA molecules per library were extracted with MIGEC and MiXCR, with at least two reads per UMI required. An average of approximately 40,000 +/- 10,000 functional in-frame TRB CDR3 nucleotide clonotypes without stop codons was found per library. Diversity metrics, including normalized Shannon-Wiener and Chao1, were computed in VDJtools after downsampling to 5000 UMI-labeled TRB molecules per sample. VDJtools was used to calculate clonotype-size-weighted physicochemical properties of the central five CDR3 residues, namely interaction energy, strength, volume and Kidera factor 4. After the reads were reprocessed by TCRdb, one entry was made per CDR3 protein sequence, with no DNA. TCRdb's processing, not the authors' own work, is the source of the V and J calls. This sample's table has entries for roughly 130,000 distinct CDR3 sequences. The ten most abundant clones make up 0.59% of the sample.

For each CD8+ T cell subset, flow sorting was done in triplicate, and roughly 330,000 cells per subset went directly into RLT lysis buffer. To exclude memory contaminants, naive CD8+ T cells were stringently defined as CD45RO-CCR7+CD27+CD95-. Peripheral blood mononuclear cells were isolated from buffy coats using standard density gradient centrifugation. Naive CXCR3-negative and CXCR3-positive CD8+ T cells were flow-sorted using a FACSAria III. Total RNA was extracted from sorted cells using an RNeasy Mini Kit. A remark on this clonotype: What this receptor recognizes is not known.

The receptor's source is a human donor in good health. Some clones in this sample may be carry-over from other donors' samples. Sequenced sample: naive CXCR3+ CD8+ T cells from blood. The cell subset or site label on this specimen signifies: CD45RO-CCR7+CD27+CD95- naive CD8+ T cells expressing CXCR3 (TNR3+). This sequence uses TRBV9 and TRBJ1-1; TCRdb picks TRBD1, but there is no DNA to check that call. The CDR3 loop reads CASSVGAGGSEAFF.